These T cell receptor beta chains were read from a single sample in a study of neurological immune-mediated disorders. TCRdb ran MiXCR on the 5' RACE reads and lists one entry per CDR3 protein. The table has roughly 45,000 distinct CDR3 sequences, 13% seen once. What was sequenced was PBMCs. Receptors originate from a man aged 30 to 39 in good health. Each CDR3 is given with its conserved first and last residue. Each record gives: J gene, V gene, CDR3 protein.

>TRBJ1-4|TRBV4-1
CASSQEGQGHEKLFF
>TRBJ2-5|TRBV7-8
CASSQEGRETQYF
>TRBJ2-7|TRBV12-3/TRBV12-4
CASLWSGAYEQYF
>TRBJ2-7|TRBV13
CASSLYPPGENEQYF
>TRBJ2-7|TRBV2
CASSVNRESYEQYF
>TRBJ2-5|TRBV20-1
CSASSGVQETQYF
>TRBJ2-7|TRBV7-9
CASSLSGVNSYEQYF
>TRBJ1-6|TRBV5-1
CASSPTAGDPPLHF
>TRBJ2-7|TRBV11-2
CASSSNRPTYEQYF
>TRBJ2-6|TRBV3-1
CASSRGSPAGANVLTF
>TRBJ1-5|TRBV6-6
CASSYSQTGDQPQHF
>TRBJ1-1|TRBV7-9
CASSLEYPEAFF
>TRBJ2-4|TRBV4-1
CASSQERDTVAKNIQYF
>TRBJ2-2|TRBV20-1
CSAVGLRRSTGELFF
>TRBJ1-2|TRBV6-1
CASSGPGYTF
>TRBJ2-7|TRBV7-9
CASSGAGTSGRPSYEQYF
>TRBJ2-7|TRBV28
CASWAGGYEQYF
>TRBJ2-5|TRBV7-6
CASSLPGPRETQYF
>TRBJ1-2|TRBV12-3/TRBV12-4
CASSLTGVAGGYTF
>TRBJ2-7|TRBV27
CASSALETVQAGYEQYF